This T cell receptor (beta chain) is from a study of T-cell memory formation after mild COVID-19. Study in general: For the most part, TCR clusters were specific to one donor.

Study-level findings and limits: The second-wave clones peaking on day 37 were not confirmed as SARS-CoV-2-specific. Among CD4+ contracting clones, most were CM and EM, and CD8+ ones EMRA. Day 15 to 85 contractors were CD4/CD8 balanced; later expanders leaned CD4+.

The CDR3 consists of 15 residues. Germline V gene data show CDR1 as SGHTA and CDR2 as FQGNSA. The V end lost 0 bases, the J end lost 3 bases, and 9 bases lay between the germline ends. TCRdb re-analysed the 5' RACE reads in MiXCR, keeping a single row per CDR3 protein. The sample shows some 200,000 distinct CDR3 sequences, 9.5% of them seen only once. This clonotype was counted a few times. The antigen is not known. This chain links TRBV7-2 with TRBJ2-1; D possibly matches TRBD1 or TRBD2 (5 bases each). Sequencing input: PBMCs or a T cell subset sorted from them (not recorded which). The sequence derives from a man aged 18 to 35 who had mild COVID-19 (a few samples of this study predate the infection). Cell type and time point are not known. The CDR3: CASSLAGDFYNEQFF. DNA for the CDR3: TGTGCCAGCAGCTTAGCGGGGGATTTCTACAATGAGCAGTTCTTC.